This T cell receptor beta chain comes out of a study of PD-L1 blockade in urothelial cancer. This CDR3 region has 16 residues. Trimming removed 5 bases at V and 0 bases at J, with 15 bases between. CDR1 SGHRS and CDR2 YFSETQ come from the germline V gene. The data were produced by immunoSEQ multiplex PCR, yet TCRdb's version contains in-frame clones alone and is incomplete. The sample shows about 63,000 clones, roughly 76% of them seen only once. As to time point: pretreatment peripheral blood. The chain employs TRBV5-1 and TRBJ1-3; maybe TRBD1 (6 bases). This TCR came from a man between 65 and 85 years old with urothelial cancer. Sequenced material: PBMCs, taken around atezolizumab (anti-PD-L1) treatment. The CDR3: CASSLTRQDSGNTIYF. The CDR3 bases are TGCGCCAGCAGTCTAACCCGACAGGACTCTGGAAACACCATATATTTT.